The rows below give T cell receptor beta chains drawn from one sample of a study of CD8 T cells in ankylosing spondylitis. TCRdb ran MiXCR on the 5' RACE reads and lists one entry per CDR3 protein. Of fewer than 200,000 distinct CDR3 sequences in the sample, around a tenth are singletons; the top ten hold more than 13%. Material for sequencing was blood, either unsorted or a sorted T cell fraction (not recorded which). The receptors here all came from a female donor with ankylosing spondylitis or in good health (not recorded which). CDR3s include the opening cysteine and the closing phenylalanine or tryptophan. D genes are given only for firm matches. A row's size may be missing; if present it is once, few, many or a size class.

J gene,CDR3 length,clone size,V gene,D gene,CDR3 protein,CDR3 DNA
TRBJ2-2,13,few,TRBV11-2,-,CASSLRENGELFF,TGTGCCAGCAGCTTACGGGAGAACGGGGAGCTGTTTTTT
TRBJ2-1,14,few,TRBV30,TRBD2,CAWSAAGGWDEQFF,TGTGCCTGGAGTGCAGCGGGGGGGTGGGATGAGCAGTTCTTC
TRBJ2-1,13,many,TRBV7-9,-,CASSSQTWYEQFF,TGTGCCAGCAGCTCCCAGACTTGGTATGAGCAGTTCTTC
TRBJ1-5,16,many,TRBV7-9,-,CASSLAGRGSNQPQHF,TGTGCCAGCAGCTTAGCTGGCCGGGGAAGCAATCAGCCCCAGCATTTT
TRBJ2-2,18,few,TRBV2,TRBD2,CASSEPYLAGPNTGELFF,TGTGCCAGCAGTGAACCGTACCTAGCGGGACCGAACACCGGGGAGCTGTTTTTT
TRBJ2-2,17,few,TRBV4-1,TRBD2,CASRPEERGGGTGELFF,TGCGCCAGCAGGCCCGAGGAGCGGGGCGGAGGGACCGGGGAGCTGTTTTTT
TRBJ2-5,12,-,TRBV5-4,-,CASSGLGTEVYF,TGTGCCAGCAGCGGATTGGGGACTGAGGTGTACTTC
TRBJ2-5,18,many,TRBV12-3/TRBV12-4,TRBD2,CASSLPGTSGRGTETQYF,TGTGCCAGCAGTTTACCCGGGACTAGCGGGAGAGGAACAGAGACCCAGTACTTC
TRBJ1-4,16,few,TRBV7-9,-,CASSLTGIGGNEKLFF,TGTGCCAGCAGCTTAACAGGCATAGGTGGTAATGAAAAACTGTTTTTT
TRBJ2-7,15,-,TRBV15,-,CATSRGPPQAYEQYF,TGTGCCACCAGCAGAGGACCTCCCCAGGCCTACGAGCAGTACTTC
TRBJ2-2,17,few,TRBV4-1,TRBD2,CASSTGLAGANTGELFF,TGCGCCAGCAGCACCGGACTAGCGGGAGCGAACACCGGGGAGCTGTTTTTT
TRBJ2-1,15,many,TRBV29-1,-,CSVEDLGGTYNEQFF,TGCAGCGTTGAAGATCTTGGGGGAACCTACAATGAGCAGTTCTTC
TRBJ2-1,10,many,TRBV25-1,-,CASFRNEQFF,TGTGCCAGTTTCCGCAATGAGCAGTTCTTC
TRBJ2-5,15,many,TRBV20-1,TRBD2,CSARPPGLVHETQYF,TGCAGTGCTAGACCCCCGGGACTAGTCCATGAGACCCAGTACTTC
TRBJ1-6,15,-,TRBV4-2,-,CASSPFFRSGSPLHF,TGTGCCAGCAGCCCATTCTTTAGGTCGGGGTCACCCCTCCACTTT
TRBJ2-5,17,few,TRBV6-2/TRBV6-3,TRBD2,CASSPLGLAGGKETQYF,TGTGCCAGCAGTCCCCTCGGACTAGCGGGAGGAAAAGAGACCCAGTACTTC